The rows below give T cell receptor beta chains drawn from one sample of a study of breast tumors, draining lymph nodes, adjacent tissues. A single record per CDR3 protein comes from TCRdb applying MiXCR to the multiplex PCR reads. Among over 20,000 distinct CDR3 sequences, about 30% were seen once, and the ten largest hold 11%. The specimen sequenced was breast tumor tissue. The receptors were sampled from a female donor with breast cancer. Some clones in this sample may be carry-over from other donors' samples. Both conserved end residues are part of each CDR3. The order of the fields is V gene, clone size, J gene, D gene, CDR3 DNA, CDR3 protein. The D gene is left open where the match is weak. Clone size is given for some rows only: seen once, a few or many times, or a class if the clone is expanded.

TRBV28	few	TRBJ2-3	TRBD2	TGTGCCAGCAGTTTTAGCGGGAGTGCTGCAGATACGCAGTATTTT	CASSFSGSAADTQYF
TRBV11-2	many	TRBJ2-1	NA	TGTGCCAGCAGACAATCCGTGGGCACTCAGTACAATGAGCAGTTCTTC	CASRQSVGTQYNEQFF
TRBV20-1	NA	TRBJ2-7	TRBD1	TGCAGTGCTAGGGGAGACAGGGAGTACGAGCAGTACTTC	CSARGDREYEQYF
TRBV18	many	TRBJ1-2	NA	TGTGCCAGCTCACCACGCGGATATGGCTACACCTTC	CASSPRGYGYTF
TRBV6-1	once	TRBJ2-5	TRBD1	TGTGCCAGCAGTGACGGACAGGGGGAGACCCAGTACTTC	CASSDGQGETQYF
TRBV5-4	many	TRBJ1-2	TRBD1	TGTGCCAGCAGCTTGGGACAGGGGGCGGATGGCTACACCTTC	CASSLGQGADGYTF
TRBV11-2	medium-sized	TRBJ2-7	TRBD2	TGTGCCAGCAGCTTAGGGACTAGCGGCTACGAGCAGTACTTC	CASSLGTSGYEQYF
TRBV12-3/TRBV12-4	many	TRBJ2-5	TRBD1	TGTGCCAGCAGCCGGACAGGGAGAGAGACCCAGTACTTC	CASSRTGRETQYF
TRBV6-6	medium-sized	TRBJ1-2	NA	TGTGCCAGCAGTTTGCAGGATACGAATGGCTACACCTTC	CASSLQDTNGYTF
TRBV24-1	NA	TRBJ2-5	TRBD1	TGTGCCACCAGTGTGCCGGGACAGGGAACGGAGACCCAGTACTTC	CATSVPGQGTETQYF
TRBV6-1	many	TRBJ1-2	NA	TGTGCCAGCAGTGAAATCTGGGACGTAGCTAACTATGGCTACACCTTC	CASSEIWDVANYGYTF
TRBV9	many	TRBJ2-7	TRBD2	TGTGCCAGCAGCTCCGCCGGGACTAGCGTTGAGCAGTACTTC	CASSSAGTSVEQYF
TRBV10-3	medium-sized	TRBJ2-1	TRBD1	TGTGCCATCAGTGGGGACAGGGGGAGCTCCTACAATGAGCAGTTCTTC	CAISGDRGSSYNEQFF
TRBV27	NA	TRBJ2-2	NA	TGTGCCAGCAGTTTAGTGGGCACCGGGGAGCTGTTTTTT	CASSLVGTGELFF
TRBV5-4	many	TRBJ1-6	NA	TGTGCCAGCAGCTTGGGAGGCCCTGCGGCACCCCTCCACTTT	CASSLGGPAAPLHF
TRBV7-3	many	TRBJ2-2	NA	TGTGCCAGCAGCTTAACGAGGGGAGGAACCGGGGAGCTGTTTTTT	CASSLTRGGTGELFF
TRBV5-5	many	TRBJ2-5	TRBD1	TGTGCCAGCAGCTTGGGGGGACAGGGACCCCAAGAGACCCAGTACTTC	CASSLGGQGPQETQYF
TRBV20-1	many	TRBJ2-7	NA	TGCAGTGCTAGAATAGATTACGAGCAGTACTTC	CSARIDYEQYF
TRBV11-2	many	TRBJ2-1	TRBD2	TGTGCCAGCAGCTTAGCTAGCGGGAGATACAATGAGCAGTTCTTC	CASSLASGRYNEQFF
TRBV11-2	many	TRBJ2-3	NA	TGTGCCAGCAGCTTGTATTCGGGAGATACGCAGTATTTT	CASSLYSGDTQYF
TRBV28	NA	TRBJ1-5	NA	TGTGCCAGCAGTTTTAAGCGGCCCCGGGGGCTCCAGCATTTT	CASSFKRPRGLQHF
TRBV6-1	medium-sized	TRBJ1-5	NA	TGTGCCAGCAAATTTACAGCCTATCAGCCCCAGCATTTT	CASKFTAYQPQHF
TRBV30	many	TRBJ2-2	NA	TGTGCCTGTAACTGGGTGAACACCGGGGAGCTGTTTTTT	CACNWVNTGELFF
TRBV7-9	NA	TRBJ1-1	NA	TGTGCCAGCAGCTTAGAGAGAACTGAAGCTTTCTTT	CASSLERTEAFF